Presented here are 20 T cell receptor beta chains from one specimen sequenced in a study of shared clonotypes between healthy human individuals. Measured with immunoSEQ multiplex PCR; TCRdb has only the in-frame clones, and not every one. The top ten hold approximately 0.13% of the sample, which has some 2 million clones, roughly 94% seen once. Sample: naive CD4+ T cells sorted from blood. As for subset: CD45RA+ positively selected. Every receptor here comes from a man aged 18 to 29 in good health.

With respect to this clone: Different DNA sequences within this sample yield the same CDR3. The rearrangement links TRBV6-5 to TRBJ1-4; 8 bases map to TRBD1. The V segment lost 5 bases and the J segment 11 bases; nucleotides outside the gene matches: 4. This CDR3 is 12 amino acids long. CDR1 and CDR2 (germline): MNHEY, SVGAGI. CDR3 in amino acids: CASSLDREKLFF. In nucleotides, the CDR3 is TGTGCCAGCAGTCTGGACAGGGAGAAACTGTTTTTT.

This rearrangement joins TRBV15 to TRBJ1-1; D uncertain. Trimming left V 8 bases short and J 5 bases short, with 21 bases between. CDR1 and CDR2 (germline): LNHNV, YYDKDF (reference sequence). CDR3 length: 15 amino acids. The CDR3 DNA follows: TGTGCCACCGAGTCCCTCCACTGGGGTAGGACTGAAGCTTTCTTT. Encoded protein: CATESLHWGRTEAFF.

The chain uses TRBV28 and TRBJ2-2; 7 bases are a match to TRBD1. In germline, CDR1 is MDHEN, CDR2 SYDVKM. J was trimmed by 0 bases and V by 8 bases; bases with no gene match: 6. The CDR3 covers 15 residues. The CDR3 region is CASPPGTANTGELFF. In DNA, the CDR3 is TGTGCCAGCCCACCCGGGACAGCGAACACCGGGGAGCTGTTTTTT. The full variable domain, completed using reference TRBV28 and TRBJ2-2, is DVKVTQSSRYLVKRTGEKVFLECVQDMDHENMFWYRQDPGLGLRLIYFSYDVKMKEKGDIPEGYSVSREKKERFSLILESASTNQTSMYLCASPPGTANTGELFFGEGSRLTVL.

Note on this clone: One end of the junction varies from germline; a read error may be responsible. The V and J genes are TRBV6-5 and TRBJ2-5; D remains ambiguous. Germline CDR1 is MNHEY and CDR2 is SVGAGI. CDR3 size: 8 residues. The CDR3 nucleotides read TGTGCCAGCAGTTACGAGAACTTC. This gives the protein CASSYENF.

CDR3 amino acids: CASSPVRPTMTYEQYF. The CDR3 nucleotides read TGTGCCAGCAGTCCCGTTAGACCCACTATGACCTACGAGCAGTACTTC. The V call is TRBV27, the J call TRBJ2-7; D not certain. The V gene's germline CDR1 is MNHEY and CDR2 SMNVEV (reference sequence). This CDR3 spans 16 amino acids. Trimming removed 5 bases from V and 2 bases from J, with 19 bases in between.

The CDR3 bases are TGTGCCAGCAGCAATAGCGGGGGGGTACTTGGTGAGCAGTTCTTC. It translates to CASSNSGGVLGEQFF. This chain links TRBV2 with TRBJ2-1; 11 bases agree with TRBD2. With V trimmed by 6 bases and J by 9 bases, 10 bases remained unmatched. Looked up from germline, CDR1 is SNHLY and CDR2 is FYNNEI. There are 15 residues in the CDR3.

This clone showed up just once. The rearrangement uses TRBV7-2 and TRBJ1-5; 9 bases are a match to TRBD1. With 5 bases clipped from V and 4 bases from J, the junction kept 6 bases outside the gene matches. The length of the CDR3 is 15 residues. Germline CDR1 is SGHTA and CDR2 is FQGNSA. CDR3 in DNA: TGTGCCAGCAGCCTGGGGACAGGGCGAAATCAGCCCCAGCATTTT. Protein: CASSLGTGRNQPQHF.

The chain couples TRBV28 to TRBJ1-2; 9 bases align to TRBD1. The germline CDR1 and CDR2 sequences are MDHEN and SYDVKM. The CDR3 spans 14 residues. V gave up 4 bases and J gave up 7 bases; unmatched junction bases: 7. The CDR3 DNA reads TGTGCCAGCAGTTCTATTGGGGGACAGGGTGGCTACACCTTC. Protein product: CASSSIGGQGGYTF.

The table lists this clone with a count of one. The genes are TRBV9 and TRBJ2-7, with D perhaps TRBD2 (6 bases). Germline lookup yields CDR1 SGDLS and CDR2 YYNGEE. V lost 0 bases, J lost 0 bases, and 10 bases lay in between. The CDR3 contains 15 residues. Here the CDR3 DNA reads TGTGCCAGCAGCGTAGGCGGGGATTCCTCCTACGAGCAGTACTTC. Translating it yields CASSVGGDSSYEQYF.

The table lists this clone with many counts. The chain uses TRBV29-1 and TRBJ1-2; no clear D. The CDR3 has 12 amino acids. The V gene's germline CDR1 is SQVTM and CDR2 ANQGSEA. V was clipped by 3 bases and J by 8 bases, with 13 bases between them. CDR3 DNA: TGCAGCGTTGAGGAGGGTTCTTGGGGCTACACCTTC. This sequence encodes CSVEEGSWGYTF.

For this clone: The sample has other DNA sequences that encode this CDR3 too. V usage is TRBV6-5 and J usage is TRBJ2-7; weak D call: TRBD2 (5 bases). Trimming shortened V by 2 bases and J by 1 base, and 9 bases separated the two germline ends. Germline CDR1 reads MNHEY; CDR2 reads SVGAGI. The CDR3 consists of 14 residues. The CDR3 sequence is CASSYGRESYEQYF. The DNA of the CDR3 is TGTGCCAGCAGTTACGGACGGGAATCCTACGAGCAGTACTTC.

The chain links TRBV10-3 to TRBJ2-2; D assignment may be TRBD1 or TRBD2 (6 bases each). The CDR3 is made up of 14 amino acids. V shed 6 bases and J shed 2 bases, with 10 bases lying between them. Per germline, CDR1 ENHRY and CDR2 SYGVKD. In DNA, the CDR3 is TGTGCCATCAGCGGGGGCCACAACACCGGGGAGCTGTTTTTT. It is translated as CAISGGHNTGELFF.

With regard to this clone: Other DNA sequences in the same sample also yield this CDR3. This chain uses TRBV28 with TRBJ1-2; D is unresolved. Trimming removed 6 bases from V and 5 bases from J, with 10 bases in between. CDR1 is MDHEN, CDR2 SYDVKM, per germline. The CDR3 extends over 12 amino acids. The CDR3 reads CASSRQGYGYTF. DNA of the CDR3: TGTGCCAGCAGCCGACAAGGGTATGGCTACACCTTC.

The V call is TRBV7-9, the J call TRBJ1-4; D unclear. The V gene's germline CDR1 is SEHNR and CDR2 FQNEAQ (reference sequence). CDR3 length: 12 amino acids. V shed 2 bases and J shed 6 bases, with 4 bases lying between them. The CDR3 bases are TGTGCCAGCAGCTTACTTGATGAAAAACTGTTTTTT. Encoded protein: CASSLLDEKLFF.

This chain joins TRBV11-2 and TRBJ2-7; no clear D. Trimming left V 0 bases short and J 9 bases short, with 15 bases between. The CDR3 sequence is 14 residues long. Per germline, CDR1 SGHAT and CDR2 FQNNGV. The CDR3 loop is CASSLDISIGGQYF. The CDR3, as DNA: TGTGCCAGCAGCTTAGATATCTCCATTGGCGGGCAGTACTTC.

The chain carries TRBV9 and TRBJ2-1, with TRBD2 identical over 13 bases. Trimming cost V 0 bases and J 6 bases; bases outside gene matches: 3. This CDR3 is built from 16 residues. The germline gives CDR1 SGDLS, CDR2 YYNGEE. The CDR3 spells CASSVGTSGGVNEQFF. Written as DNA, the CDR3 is TGTGCCAGCAGCGTAGGGACTAGCGGGGGAGTCAATGAGCAGTTCTTC. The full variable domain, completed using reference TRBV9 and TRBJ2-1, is DSGVTQTPKHLITATGQRVTLRCSPRSGDLSVYWYQQSLDQGLQFLIQYYNGEERAKGNILERFSAQQFPDLHSELNLSSLELGDSALYFCASSVGTSGGVNEQFFGPGTRLTVL.

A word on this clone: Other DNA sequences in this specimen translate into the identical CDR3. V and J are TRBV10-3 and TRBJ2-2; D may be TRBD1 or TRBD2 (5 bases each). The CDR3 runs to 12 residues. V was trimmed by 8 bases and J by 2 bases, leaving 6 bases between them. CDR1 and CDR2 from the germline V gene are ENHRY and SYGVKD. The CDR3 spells CAIGGNTGELFF. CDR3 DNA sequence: TGTGCCATCGGGGGAAACACCGGGGAGCTGTTTTTT.

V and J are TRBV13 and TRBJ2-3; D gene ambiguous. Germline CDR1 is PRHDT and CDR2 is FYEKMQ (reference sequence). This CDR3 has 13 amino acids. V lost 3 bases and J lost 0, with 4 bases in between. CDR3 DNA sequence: TGTGCCAGCAGCTTCGACAGCACAGATACGCAGTATTTT. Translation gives CASSFDSTDTQYF.

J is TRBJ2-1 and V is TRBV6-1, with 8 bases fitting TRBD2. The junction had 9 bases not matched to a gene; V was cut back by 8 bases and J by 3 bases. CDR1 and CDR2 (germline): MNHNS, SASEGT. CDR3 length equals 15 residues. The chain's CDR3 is CASRSGGVGYNEQFF. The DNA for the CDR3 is TGTGCCAGCCGGAGCGGGGGAGTAGGCTACAATGAGCAGTTCTTC.

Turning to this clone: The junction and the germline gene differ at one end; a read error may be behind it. CDR3 DNA: TGTGCCAGCAGTTTGGGGTGGGAGACCCAGTACTTC. Translating it yields CASSLGWETQYF. V usage is TRBV5-6 and J usage is TRBJ2-5; D not certain. Germline V gives CDR1 SGHDT, CDR2 YYEEEE. The CDR3 is 12 residues long.